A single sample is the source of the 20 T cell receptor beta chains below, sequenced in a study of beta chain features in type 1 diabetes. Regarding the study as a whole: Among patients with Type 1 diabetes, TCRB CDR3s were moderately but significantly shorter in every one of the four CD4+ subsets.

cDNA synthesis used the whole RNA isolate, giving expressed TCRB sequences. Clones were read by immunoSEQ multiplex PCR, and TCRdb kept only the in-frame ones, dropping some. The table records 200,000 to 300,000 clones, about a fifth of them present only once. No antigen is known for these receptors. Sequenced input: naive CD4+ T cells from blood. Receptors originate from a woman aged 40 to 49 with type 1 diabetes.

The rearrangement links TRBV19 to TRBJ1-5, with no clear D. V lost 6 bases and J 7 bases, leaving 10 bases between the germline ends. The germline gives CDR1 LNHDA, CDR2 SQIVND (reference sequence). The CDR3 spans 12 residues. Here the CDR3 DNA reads TGTGCCAGTAGCCCCAGAAGACAGCCCCAGCATTTT. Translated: CASSPRRQPQHF.

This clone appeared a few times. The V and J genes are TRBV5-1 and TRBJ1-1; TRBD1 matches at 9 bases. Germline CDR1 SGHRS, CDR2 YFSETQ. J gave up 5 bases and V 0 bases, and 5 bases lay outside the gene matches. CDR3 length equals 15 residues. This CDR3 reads CASSLDPQGATEAFF. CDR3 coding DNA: TGCGCCAGCAGCTTGGACCCACAGGGGGCAACTGAAGCTTTCTTT.

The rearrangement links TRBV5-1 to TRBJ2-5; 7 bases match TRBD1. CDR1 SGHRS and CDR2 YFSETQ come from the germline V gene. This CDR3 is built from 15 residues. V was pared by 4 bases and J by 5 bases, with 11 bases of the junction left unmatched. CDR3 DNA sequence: TGCGCCAGCAGCCATCCCCCGACAGGGACGGAGACCCAGTACTTC. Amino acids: CASSHPPTGTETQYF. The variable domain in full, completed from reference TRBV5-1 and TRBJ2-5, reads KAGVTQTPRYLIKTRGQQVTLSCSPISGHRSVSWYQQTPGQGLQFLFEYFSETQRNKGNFPGRFSGRQFSNSRSEMNVSTLELGDSALYLCASSHPPTGTETQYFGPGTRLLVL.

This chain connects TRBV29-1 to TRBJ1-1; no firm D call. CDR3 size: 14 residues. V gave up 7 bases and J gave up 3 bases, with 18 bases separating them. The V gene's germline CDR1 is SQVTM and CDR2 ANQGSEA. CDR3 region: CSAEATEIHTEAFF. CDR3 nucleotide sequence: TGCAGCGCTGAGGCAACAGAGATACACACTGAAGCTTTCTTT.

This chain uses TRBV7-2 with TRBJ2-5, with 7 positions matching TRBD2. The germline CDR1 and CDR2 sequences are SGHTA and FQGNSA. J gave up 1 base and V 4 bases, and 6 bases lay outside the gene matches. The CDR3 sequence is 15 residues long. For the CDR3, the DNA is TGTGCCAGCAGCTCCATCCTAGCGGTCCAAGAGACCCAGTACTTC. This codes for CASSSILAVQETQYF.

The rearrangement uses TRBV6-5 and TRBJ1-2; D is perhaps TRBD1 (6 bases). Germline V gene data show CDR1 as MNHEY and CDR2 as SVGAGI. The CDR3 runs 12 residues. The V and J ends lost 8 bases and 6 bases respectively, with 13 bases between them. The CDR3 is CASWTEGNGYTF. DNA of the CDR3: TGTGCCAGCTGGACAGAAGGCAATGGCTACACCTTC.

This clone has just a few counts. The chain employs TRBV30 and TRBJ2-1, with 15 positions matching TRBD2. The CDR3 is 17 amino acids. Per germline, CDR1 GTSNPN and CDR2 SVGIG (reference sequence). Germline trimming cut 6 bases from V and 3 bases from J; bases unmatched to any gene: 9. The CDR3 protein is CACTGTSGRLVYNEQFF. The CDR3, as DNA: TGTGCCTGTACCGGGACTAGCGGGAGGTTGGTCTACAATGAGCAGTTCTTC.

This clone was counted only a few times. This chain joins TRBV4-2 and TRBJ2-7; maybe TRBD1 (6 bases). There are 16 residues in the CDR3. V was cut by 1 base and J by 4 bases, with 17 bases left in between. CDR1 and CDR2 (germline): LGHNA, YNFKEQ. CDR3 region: CASSQGLAGEGYEQYF. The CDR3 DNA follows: TGTGCCAGCAGCCAAGGCTTGGCAGGGGAAGGTTACGAGCAGTACTTC.

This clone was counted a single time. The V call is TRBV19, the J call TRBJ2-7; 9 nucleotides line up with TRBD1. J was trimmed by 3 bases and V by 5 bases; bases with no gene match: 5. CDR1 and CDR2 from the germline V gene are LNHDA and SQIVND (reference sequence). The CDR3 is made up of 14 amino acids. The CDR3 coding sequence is TGTGCCAGTAGTCAATGGACAGGGGACTACGAGCAGTACTTC. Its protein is CASSQWTGDYEQYF.

DNA of the CDR3: TGTGCCAGCAGTTTAGGGAGGCAGCCTCGAGGAGAGCAGTACTTC. Protein product: CASSLGRQPRGEQYF. The rearrangement uses TRBV27 and TRBJ2-7, with D tentatively TRBD2 (6 bases). V gave up 2 bases and J gave up 7 bases, with 18 bases separating them. This CDR3 spans 15 amino acids. Germline CDR1 is MNHEY and CDR2 is SMNVEV (reference sequence).

This CDR3 is CASRPGDQGIAETQYF. In DNA, the CDR3 is TGTGCCAGCAGGCCAGGGGATCAAGGGATCGCCGAGACCCAGTACTTC. The rearrangement uses TRBV28 and TRBJ2-5; a weak D match, TRBD1 (6 bases). The CDR3 has 16 amino acids. The V end lost 6 bases, the J end lost 5 bases, and 22 bases lay between the germline ends. Germline CDR1 reads MDHEN; CDR2 reads SYDVKM.

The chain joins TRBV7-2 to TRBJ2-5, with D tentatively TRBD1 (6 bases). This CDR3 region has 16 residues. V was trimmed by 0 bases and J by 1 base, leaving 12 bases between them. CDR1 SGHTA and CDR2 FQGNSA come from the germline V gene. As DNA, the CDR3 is TGTGCCAGCAGCTTAGCCACCGGGACAACCCAAGAGACCCAGTACTTC. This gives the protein CASSLATGTTQETQYF.

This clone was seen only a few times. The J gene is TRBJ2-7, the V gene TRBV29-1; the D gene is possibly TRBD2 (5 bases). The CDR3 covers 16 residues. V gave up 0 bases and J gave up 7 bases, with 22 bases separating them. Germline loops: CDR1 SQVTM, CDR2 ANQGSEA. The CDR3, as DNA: TGCAGCGTTGAAGACGTCAGCTCCCATCTAACGGGGGAGCAGTACTTC. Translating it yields CSVEDVSSHLTGEQYF.

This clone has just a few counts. CDR3 loop: CASSILGSEQYF. The CDR3 DNA reads TGTGCCAGCAGCATCCTGGGGAGTGAGCAGTACTTC. The chain combines TRBV7-2 with TRBJ2-7; weak D call: TRBD2 (5 bases). The CDR3 spans 12 residues. Per germline, CDR1 SGHTA and CDR2 FQGNSA. V was cut by 5 bases and J by 7 bases, with 12 bases left in between.

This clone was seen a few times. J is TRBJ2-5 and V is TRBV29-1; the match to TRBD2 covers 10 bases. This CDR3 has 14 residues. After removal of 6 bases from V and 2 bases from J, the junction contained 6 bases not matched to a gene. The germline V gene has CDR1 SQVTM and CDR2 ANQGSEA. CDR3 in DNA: TGCAGCGTCGCTAGCGGGAGTGGGCAAGAGACCCAGTACTTC. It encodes CSVASGSGQETQYF.

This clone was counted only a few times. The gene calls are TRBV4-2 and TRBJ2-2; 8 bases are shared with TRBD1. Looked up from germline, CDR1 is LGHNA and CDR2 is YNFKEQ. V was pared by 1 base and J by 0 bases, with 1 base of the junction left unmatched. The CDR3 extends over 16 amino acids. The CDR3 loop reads CASSQATGANTGELFF. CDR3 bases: TGTGCCAGCAGCCAAGCGACAGGGGCGAACACCGGGGAGCTGTTTTTT.

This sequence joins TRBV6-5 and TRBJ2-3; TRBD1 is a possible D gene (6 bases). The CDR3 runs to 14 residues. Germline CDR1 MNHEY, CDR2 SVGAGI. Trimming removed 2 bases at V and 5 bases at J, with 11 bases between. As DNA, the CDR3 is TGTGCCAGCAGTTACAGGGGGAGTCAAGATACGCAGTATTTT. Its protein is CASSYRGSQDTQYF.

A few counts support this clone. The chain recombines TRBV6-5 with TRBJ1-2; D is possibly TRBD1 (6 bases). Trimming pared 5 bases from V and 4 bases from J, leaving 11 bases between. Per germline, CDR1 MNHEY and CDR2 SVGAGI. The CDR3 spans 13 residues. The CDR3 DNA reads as TGTGCCAGCAGTCTCCGGGACACCTATGGCTACACCTTC. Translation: CASSLRDTYGYTF.

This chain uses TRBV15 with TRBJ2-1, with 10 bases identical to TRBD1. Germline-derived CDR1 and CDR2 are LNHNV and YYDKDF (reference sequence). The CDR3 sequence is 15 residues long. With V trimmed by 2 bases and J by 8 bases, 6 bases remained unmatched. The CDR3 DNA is TGTGCCACCAGCAGAAGATCGGGACAGGGGCATGAGCAGTTCTTC. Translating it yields CATSRRSGQGHEQFF.

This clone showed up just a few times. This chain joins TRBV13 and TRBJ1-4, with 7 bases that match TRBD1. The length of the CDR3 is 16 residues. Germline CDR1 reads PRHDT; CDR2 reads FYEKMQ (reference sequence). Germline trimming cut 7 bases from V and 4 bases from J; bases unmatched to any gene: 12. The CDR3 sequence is CASKRQGEVNNEKLFF. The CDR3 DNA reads TGTGCCAGCAAGAGACAGGGCGAGGTTAATAATGAAAAACTGTTTTTT.